This T cell receptor (beta chain) was captured in a study of cytomegalovirus exposure and HLA in healthy donors. Study information: Most donors, 70% to 85% of over 350 genotyped, fell in the Caucasian-associated ancestry cluster. The study's findings and limits: The study put 150 to 200 TCR beta chains on its list as cytomegalovirus-associated. Among TCR beta chains of equal frequency, HLA-associated ones were more clonally expanded in a later analysis.

PCR was performed using 60 Vbeta and 13 Jbeta primers. The assay was immunoSEQ multiplex PCR, and TCRdb's table has in-frame clones only and misses some. The repertoire has 90,000 to 120,000 clones, 75% to 80% of them found once; the top ten carry 5% to 6.5%. Turning to this clone: Antigen specificity is unknown.

What was sequenced was PBMCs. The TCR comes from a man aged 55 to 70 in good health and CMV-seropositive.

CDR3 bases: TGTGCCAGCAGTTACCCGACTGGCGGGCATACGCAGTATTTT. Its translation: CASSYPTGGHTQYF. The J gene is TRBJ2-3, the V gene TRBV6-7; TRBD2 might be the D (5 bases). TRBV6-7 is designated an ORF whose function remains uncertain. The CDR3 extends over 14 amino acids. V lost 2 bases and J lost 7, with 13 bases in between.